A single sample gave rise to the 3 T cell receptor beta chains below, sequenced in a study of brain T cells in children with intractable seizures. The assay was immunoSEQ multiplex PCR, and TCRdb's table has in-frame clones only and misses some. This sample has some 76,000 clones, with roughly 91% found just once. Specimen: peripheral blood, collected at surgery. These receptors were collected from a boy in the first two years of life with tuberous sclerosis and intractable seizures.

This sequence joins TRBV11-2 and TRBJ2-5; 8 bases align to TRBD2. Germline CDR1 is SGHAT and CDR2 is FQNNGV. V shed 7 bases and J 2 bases; nucleotides not matched to a gene: 0. The CDR3 is 12 residues long. The CDR3 DNA reads as TGTGCCAGCACGGGGGGGCAAGAGACCCAGTACTTC. Its protein is CASTGGQETQYF.

This sequence joins TRBV28 and TRBJ2-1; maybe TRBD2 (6 bases). The CDR3 sequence is 12 residues long. Germline values: CDR1 MDHEN, CDR2 SYDVKM. The ends were cut back, 11 bases at V and 6 bases at J, with 14 bases in the middle. CDR3 sequence: CALRDSSNEQFF. CDR3 nucleotide sequence: TGTGCCCTAAGGGACTCGTCCAATGAGCAGTTCTTC.

The chain links TRBV6-6 to TRBJ1-1; D gene ambiguous. This CDR3 is 11 amino acids long. Germline CDR1 is MNHNY and CDR2 is SVGAGI (reference sequence). The V gene lost 5 bases and the J gene lost 3 bases, with 4 bases spanning the gap. CDR3 in amino acids: CASSVDTEAFF. CDR3 coding DNA: TGTGCCAGCAGTGTCGACACTGAAGCTTTCTTT.